The sequence of this T cell receptor (beta chain) was determined in a study of blood T cell repertoires in COVID-19. In the original analysis: Amplification from reference gene primers served as the basis for estimated nucleated cell counts. Using immunoSEQ multiplex PCR, the repertoire was profiled, and TCRdb retains in-frame clones only, with some absent. V, J and clone size are taken as reported in that table, and D and trimming were inferred from the DNA itself. The sample includes about 240,000 clones, about 87% of them seen just once. This clone was counted a few times. Germline assignment: CDR1 LNHDA and CDR2 SQIVND (reference sequence). CDR3 size: 14 residues. The trim removed 5 bases at V and 5 bases at J, leaving 7 bases unmatched.

This receptor was identified in a woman in her sixties or seventies with active or convalescent COVID-19. The chain uses TRBV19 and TRBJ2-7; 9 bases are shared with TRBD1. The sequenced sample was peripheral blood. The CDR3 protein is CASSFGQGTNEQYF. The CDR3 bases are TGTGCCAGTAGTTTCGGACAGGGGACAAACGAGCAGTACTTC.